This is a list of T cell receptor beta chains from one sample in a study of cytomegalovirus exposure and HLA in healthy donors. Profiled with immunoSEQ multiplex PCR; TCRdb holds only in-frame clones, not every one. The sample has about 98,000 clones, approximately 83% seen once. Input material: PBMCs. The receptor source for this set is a female donor in good health and CMV-seropositive. Each CDR3 is given with its conserved first and last residue. The order of the fields is clone size, V gene, J gene, D gene, CDR3 DNA, CDR3 protein. D genes are given only for firm matches. Not every row has a clone size; where given, it reads once, few, many or a size class.

size: NA; V: TRBV4-1; J: TRBJ2-5; D: TRBD2; DNA: TGCGCCAGCAGCCAAGAAGGACTAGCACAAGAGACCCAGTACTTC; CDR3: CASSQEGLAQETQYF
size: NA; V: TRBV30; J: TRBJ1-4; D: NA; DNA: TGTGCCTGGAGTGTAGGACAAGGCATCGGTGAAAAACTGTTTTTT; CDR3: CAWSVGQGIGEKLFF
size: NA; V: TRBV5-4; J: TRBJ1-6; D: TRBD1; DNA: TGTGCCAGCAGTTACGACAGGGTAGGGGCTTCACCCCTCCACTTT; CDR3: CASSYDRVGASPLHF
size: few; V: TRBV6-5; J: TRBJ2-5; D: NA; DNA: TGTGCCAGCAGTTACGCCGGGTTAGAGACCCAGTACTTC; CDR3: CASSYAGLETQYF
size: NA; V: TRBV28; J: TRBJ2-7; D: TRBD1; DNA: TGTGCCAGCAGTTTGAGGACAGGGGTGGGCGAGCAGTACTTC; CDR3: CASSLRTGVGEQYF
size: NA; V: TRBV2; J: TRBJ2-7; D: NA; DNA: TGTGCCAGCAGGAACAGGAACACCTACGAGCAGTACTTC; CDR3: CASRNRNTYEQYF
size: once; V: TRBV5-1; J: TRBJ2-3; D: TRBD1; DNA: TGCGCCAGCAGCTTGAATGCAGGGGGCTTAGGAGATACGCAGTATTTT; CDR3: CASSLNAGGLGDTQYF
size: NA; V: TRBV25-1; J: TRBJ2-7; D: TRBD1; DNA: TGTGCCAGCAGTGCGCAGGGGGAGCACGAGCAGTACTTC; CDR3: CASSAQGEHEQYF
size: NA; V: TRBV10-3; J: TRBJ1-6; D: TRBD1; DNA: TGTGCCATCAGCCGGGACAGGGGGCGCGGTTCACCCCTCCACTTT; CDR3: CAISRDRGRGSPLHF
size: NA; V: TRBV5-1; J: TRBJ1-1; D: TRBD1; DNA: TGCGCCAGCAGCATACCGGGACAGGGAGGCACTGAAGCTTTCTTT; CDR3: CASSIPGQGGTEAFF
size: once; V: TRBV28; J: TRBJ1-5; D: NA; DNA: TGTGCCAGCAGTCGGACAGTTAATCAGCCCCAGCATTTT; CDR3: CASSRTVNQPQHF
size: NA; V: TRBV10-1; J: TRBJ2-1; D: TRBD2; DNA: TGCGCCAGCAGTGATAGCGGGAGTACCGATGAGCAGTTCTTC; CDR3: CASSDSGSTDEQFF
size: NA; V: TRBV29-1; J: TRBJ2-7; D: TRBD1; DNA: TGCAGCGTTGTTGACAGGGGGCGGCCCTACGAGCAGTACTTC; CDR3: CSVVDRGRPYEQYF
size: NA; V: TRBV25-1; J: TRBJ2-2; D: NA; DNA: TGTGCCAGCAGTGAATTTCCGGGCACCGGGGAGCTGTTTTTT; CDR3: CASSEFPGTGELFF
size: NA; V: TRBV7-2; J: TRBJ2-3; D: NA; DNA: TGTGCCAGCAGCGGACAAAGCGCTAGCACAGATACGCAGTATTTT; CDR3: CASSGQSASTDTQYF
size: once; V: TRBV18; J: TRBJ2-7; D: NA; DNA: TGTGCCAGCTCACCCGGGCAGTACTTC; CDR3: CASSPGQYF
size: NA; V: TRBV11-2; J: TRBJ1-2; D: NA; DNA: TGTGCCAGCAGCCTCCCATACCCGGACAGACATAATAACTATGGCTACACCTTC; CDR3: CASSLPYPDRHNNYGYTF
size: NA; V: TRBV7-9; J: TRBJ2-1; D: NA; DNA: TGTGCCAGCAGCTTTCCCAAAGGGGGGGCCAACAATGAGCAGTTCTTC; CDR3: CASSFPKGGANNEQFF
size: NA; V: TRBV5-6; J: TRBJ2-7; D: NA; DNA: TGTGCCAGCAGCTTGGTTGGGGGCGCTGAGGACGAGCAGTACTTC; CDR3: CASSLVGGAEDEQYF
size: few; V: TRBV6-6; J: TRBJ2-2; D: NA; DNA: TGTGCCAGCAGAATTCAAGGGGACACCGGGGAGCTGTTTTTT; CDR3: CASRIQGDTGELFF
size: NA; V: TRBV18; J: TRBJ1-1; D: NA; DNA: TGTGCCAGCTCACCTGGGCGCGTGAACACTGAAGCTTTCTTT; CDR3: CASSPGRVNTEAFF
size: NA; V: TRBV4-2; J: TRBJ2-7; D: TRBD2; DNA: TGTGCCAGCAGCCAAGGGCGGGGAGGGTACGAGCAGTACTTC; CDR3: CASSQGRGGYEQYF
size: NA; V: TRBV6-5; J: TRBJ2-1; D: NA; DNA: TGTGCCAGCAGTTACGGACTGAGCTCCTACAATGAGCAGTTCTTC; CDR3: CASSYGLSSYNEQFF
size: few; V: TRBV4-1; J: TRBJ2-4; D: NA; DNA: TGCGCCAGCAGCCAGAGACCGGGATCCAAAAACATTCAGTACTTC; CDR3: CASSQRPGSKNIQYF
size: NA; V: TRBV5-4; J: TRBJ2-7; D: TRBD1; DNA: TGTGCCAGCAGCAGGACAGGGGAGGGCGAGCAGTACTTT; CDR3: CASSRTGEGEQYF
size: once; V: TRBV6-4; J: TRBJ2-3; D: TRBD1; DNA: TGTGCCAGCAGCGAGGGACAGGGGGCAGACACGCAGTATTTT; CDR3: CASSEGQGADTQYF
size: NA; V: TRBV7-9; J: TRBJ2-5; D: TRBD2; DNA: TGTGCCAGCAGCTCCTCGGGACTAGCGGGGCAAGAGACCCAGTACTTC; CDR3: CASSSSGLAGQETQYF
size: NA; V: TRBV10-2; J: TRBJ1-2; D: NA; DNA: TGCGCCAGCAGATCCGGGATTAACTATGGCTACACCTTC; CDR3: CASRSGINYGYTF
size: NA; V: TRBV2; J: TRBJ2-7; D: NA; DNA: TGTGCCAGCAAGCCCAGGGGAGTCCCCGACGAGCAGTACTTC; CDR3: CASKPRGVPDEQYF
size: NA; V: TRBV9; J: TRBJ1-1; D: TRBD1; DNA: TGTGCCAGCAGCGCCGAAGGACAGGGTGCCACTGAAGCTTTCTTT; CDR3: CASSAEGQGATEAFF
size: NA; V: TRBV6-6; J: TRBJ2-3; D: NA; DNA: TGTGCCAGCAGTTACGTGGGGACATCTAGCACAGATACGCAGTATTTT; CDR3: CASSYVGTSSTDTQYF
size: NA; V: TRBV7-6; J: TRBJ1-2; D: TRBD1; DNA: TGTGCCAGCAGCCGGGGGGGGGACAGGGACGACTATGGCTACACCTTC; CDR3: CASSRGGDRDDYGYTF
size: NA; V: TRBV7-2; J: TRBJ2-1; D: TRBD2; DNA: TGTGCCAGCAGCTCCCCGACTAGCGGGGGGGATTCCTACAATGAGCAGTTCTTC; CDR3: CASSSPTSGGDSYNEQFF
size: NA; V: TRBV7-3; J: TRBJ2-1; D: TRBD1; DNA: TGTGCCAGCAGCTTAGGACAGGGGGGGTACAATGAGCAGTTCTTC; CDR3: CASSLGQGGYNEQFF
size: few; V: TRBV27; J: TRBJ2-6; D: TRBD1; DNA: TGTGCCAGCAGCACCGACAGGGGGTCCGTCTCTGGGGCCAACGTCCTGACTTTC; CDR3: CASSTDRGSVSGANVLTF
size: NA; V: TRBV6-5; J: TRBJ1-3; D: NA; DNA: TGTGCCAGCAGTTGGCAGCGCTCTGGAAACACCATATATTTT; CDR3: CASSWQRSGNTIYF
size: NA; V: TRBV2; J: TRBJ2-7; D: TRBD2; DNA: TGTGCCAGCAGTGAAGCGACCGGGACTAGTGGCGAGCAGTACTTC; CDR3: CASSEATGTSGEQYF
size: NA; V: TRBV5-6; J: TRBJ2-1; D: NA; DNA: TGTGCCAGCAGCTTGGGCCCCGGGACAACCTACAATGAGCAGTTCTTC; CDR3: CASSLGPGTTYNEQFF
size: NA; V: TRBV27; J: TRBJ2-7; D: NA; DNA: TGTGCCAGCAGTTTAGTTGGAGGGAATAGGGGGCGGGAGCAGTACTTC; CDR3: CASSLVGGNRGREQYF